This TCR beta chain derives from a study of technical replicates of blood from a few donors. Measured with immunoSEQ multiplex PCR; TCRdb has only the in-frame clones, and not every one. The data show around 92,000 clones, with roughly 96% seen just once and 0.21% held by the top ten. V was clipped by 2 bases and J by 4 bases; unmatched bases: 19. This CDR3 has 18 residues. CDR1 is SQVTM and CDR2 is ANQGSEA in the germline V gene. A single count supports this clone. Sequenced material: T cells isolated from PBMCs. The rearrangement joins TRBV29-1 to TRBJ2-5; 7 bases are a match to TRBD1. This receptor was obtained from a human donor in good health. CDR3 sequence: CSVERSFSGQGVGETQYF. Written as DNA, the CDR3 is TGCAGCGTTGAAAGGAGTTTTAGTGGGCAGGGGGTGGGAGAGACCCAGTACTTC.